The text below deals with one T cell receptor beta chain. Its antigen is as yet unknown. These data come from a study of cytomegalovirus exposure and HLA in healthy donors. The study, taken as a whole, reports: In an earlier analysis, productive rearrangement rates for most beta V segments clustered near 87% or 30%. Roughly uniform sequencing depth across donors was assumed, possibly incorrectly. Reports credit the classifier with highly specific, highly sensitive diagnosis of cytomegalovirus status.

The CDR3 is 13 amino acids. The germline CDR1 and CDR2 sequences are GTSNPN and SVGIG (reference sequence). The junction had 6 bases not matched to a gene; V was cut back by 8 bases and J by 3 bases. In the PCR, 60 Vbeta and 13 Jbeta primers were used. Sequencing was performed with immunoSEQ multiplex PCR; in TCRdb, only in-frame clones are kept and a portion is missing. The repertoire holds some 100,000 clones, with around three quarters as singletons. The TCR comes from a female donor in good health and CMV-seropositive. The V gene is TRBV30, the J gene TRBJ1-1; 10 bases map to TRBD1. The source material was PBMCs. As DNA, the CDR3 is TGTGCCGGGACAGGGGATTTGGACACTGAAGCTTTCTTT. Residues: CAGTGDLDTEAFF.